The 12 T cell receptor beta chains presented below share a single source sample, sequenced in a study of Ad26.COV2.S vaccination and SARS-CoV-2 variants. The protocol was immunoSEQ multiplex PCR, while the TCRdb copy is restricted to in-frame clones and leaves out a portion. The data hold 380,000 or so clones, with around nine tenths observed a single time. The treatment was: around 19 received Ad26.COV2.S at low or high dose, single or two shots; several received placebo; per-sample allocation not given. The investigators took samples on day 63 after the first vaccine or placebo injection. The material sequenced was peripheral blood, taken in a trial of Ad26.COV2.S vaccine versus placebo. The source of these receptors is a person between 18 and 59 years old who received the Ad26.COV2.S COVID-19 vaccine or a placebo.

CDR3 bases: TGTGCCAGCAGTTCCCGACAGTCAACCCAAGAGACCCAGTACTTC. Protein sequence: CASSSRQSTQETQYF. The gene calls are TRBV2 and TRBJ2-5; D may be TRBD1 (5 bases). Germline CDR1 reads SNHLY; CDR2 reads FYNNEI. The CDR3 is 15 residues long. The V and J ends lost 5 bases and 1 base respectively, with 14 bases between them. The full variable domain, completed using reference TRBV2 and TRBJ2-5, is EPEVTQTPSHQVTQMGQEVILRCVPISNHLYFYWYRQILGQKVEFLVSFYNNEISEKSEIFDDQFSVERPDGSNFTLKIRSTKLEDSAMYFCASSSRQSTQETQYFGPGTRLLVL.

The chain recombines TRBV7-2 with TRBJ2-3; D gene unclear. With 5 bases removed from V and 3 bases from J, the gap between germline ends came to 9 bases. The germline CDR1 and CDR2 sequences are SGHTA and FQGNSA. This CDR3 has 13 residues. DNA of the CDR3: TGTGCCAGCAGCCGCGACTGGACAGATACGCAGTATTTT. Translated, it gives CASSRDWTDTQYF.

The chain uses TRBV30 and TRBJ2-7; D might be TRBD1 (5 bases). This CDR3 contains 13 residues. Germline-derived CDR1 and CDR2 are GTSNPN and SVGIG (reference sequence). Trimming pared 3 bases from V and 0 bases from J, leaving 9 bases between. In DNA, the CDR3 is TGTGCCTGGAGACAGGCGGACTCCTACGAGCAGTACTTC. Amino acids: CAWRQADSYEQYF.

The chain has TRBV7-6 and TRBJ2-7; the match to TRBD2 covers 10 bases. Germline lookup yields CDR1 SGHVS and CDR2 FNYEAQ. J lost 2 bases, V lost 1 base, and 5 bases had no gene match. This CDR3 has 16 residues. CDR3 nucleotide sequence: TGTGCCAGCAGCTTAGTGAAGCGGGGGGGCACCTACGAGCAGTACTTC. It is translated as CASSLVKRGGTYEQYF.

In this sample, this clone turned up once. This chain links TRBV19 with TRBJ1-1, with 7 nucleotides matching TRBD1. The CDR3 length is 14 residues. The V and J ends lost 7 bases and 0 bases, in that order; junction bases with no gene match: 5. In germline, CDR1 is LNHDA, CDR2 SQIVND (reference sequence). The chain's CDR3 is CASNSRGLNTEAFF. DNA of the CDR3: TGTGCCAGTAACAGCAGGGGGTTGAACACTGAAGCTTTCTTT. The whole variable domain, remainder taken from reference TRBV19 and TRBJ1-1, is DGGITQSPKYLFRKEGQNVTLSCEQNLNHDAMYWYRQDPGQGLRLIYYSQIVNDFQKGDIAEGYSVSREKKESFPLTVTSAQKNPTAFYLCASNSRGLNTEAFFGQGTRLTVV.

V gene TRBV6-5 combines with J gene TRBJ2-7; the D gene is possibly TRBD2 (6 bases). The germline V and J ends were trimmed by 4 bases and 2 bases, with 12 bases remaining between them. The CDR3 extends over 14 amino acids. Germline CDR1 and CDR2: MNHEY and SVGAGI. The CDR3, as DNA: TGTGCCAGCAGTTCCCCGGGAGCGACCTACGAGCAGTACTTC. This codes for CASSSPGATYEQYF.

The J gene is TRBJ2-7, the V gene TRBV5-1; 10 bases fit TRBD2. The CDR3 totals 14 residues. V lost 2 bases to trimming and J lost 5 bases; unmatched junction nucleotides: 4. Looked up from germline, CDR1 is SGHRS and CDR2 is YFSETQ. CDR3 sequence: CASSFASGSNEQYF. CDR3 DNA sequence: TGCGCCAGCAGCTTTGCTAGCGGGAGTAACGAGCAGTACTTC.

Here the CDR3 reads CASSSRGDRGSYNEQFF. The CDR3 coding sequence is TGCGCCAGCAGCTCAAGGGGGGACAGGGGGTCCTACAATGAGCAGTTCTTC. The V gene is TRBV5-1, the J gene TRBJ2-1; TRBD1 matches at 11 bases. V was clipped by 3 bases and J by 1 base; unmatched bases: 6. Germline V gene sequence: CDR1 SGHRS, CDR2 YFSETQ. This CDR3 region has 17 residues.

The V call is TRBV7-2, the J call TRBJ2-3, with 12 bases that match TRBD2. V lost 7 bases and J lost 3; bases outside the gene matches: 5. Germline loops: CDR1 SGHTA, CDR2 FQGNSA. This CDR3 comprises 15 residues. This CDR3 reads CASTQTSGGTDTQYF. Written as DNA, the CDR3 is TGTGCCAGCACCCAGACTAGCGGGGGAACAGATACGCAGTATTTT.

A few counts support this clone. This chain joins TRBV2 and TRBJ1-3; the D gene is possibly TRBD1 (6 bases). The germline gives CDR1 SNHLY, CDR2 FYNNEI. This CDR3 is 13 amino acids long. Deletions cut 7 bases from V and 4 bases from J, with 11 bases between. In DNA form, the CDR3 reads TGTGCCAGCACTTCGGGGACAGGAAACACCATATATTTT. This sequence encodes CASTSGTGNTIYF. The whole variable domain, remainder taken from reference TRBV2 and TRBJ1-3, is EPEVTQTPSHQVTQMGQEVILRCVPISNHLYFYWYRQILGQKVEFLVSFYNNEISEKSEIFDDQFSVERPDGSNFTLKIRSTKLEDSAMYFCASTSGTGNTIYFGEGSWLTVV.

V gene TRBV5-4 combines with J gene TRBJ2-1; 7 positions match TRBD1. This CDR3 is built from 17 residues. Germline-derived CDR1 and CDR2 are SGHNT and YYREEE (reference sequence). V was pared by 3 bases and J by 2 bases, with 11 bases of the junction left unmatched. The CDR3 here is CASSSRRQGVAYNEQFF. CDR3 coding DNA: TGTGCCAGCAGCTCTCGTAGACAGGGTGTAGCCTACAATGAGCAGTTCTTC.

This chain uses TRBV27 with TRBJ2-5; D is ambiguous. Germline CDR1 is MNHEY and CDR2 is SMNVEV (reference sequence). Trimming shortened V by 2 bases and J by 4 bases, and 8 bases separated the two germline ends. The CDR3 extends over 13 amino acids. The CDR3 protein is CASSLMQGETQYF. The CDR3 nucleotides read TGTGCCAGCAGTTTAATGCAAGGAGAGACCCAGTACTTC.